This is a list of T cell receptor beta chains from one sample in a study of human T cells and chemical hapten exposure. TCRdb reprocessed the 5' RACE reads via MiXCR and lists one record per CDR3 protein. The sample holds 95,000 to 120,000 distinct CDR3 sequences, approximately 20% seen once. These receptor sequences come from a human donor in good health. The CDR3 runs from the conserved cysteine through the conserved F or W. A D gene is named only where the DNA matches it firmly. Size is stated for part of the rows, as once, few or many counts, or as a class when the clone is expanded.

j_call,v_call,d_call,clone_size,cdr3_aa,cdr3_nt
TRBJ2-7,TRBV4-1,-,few,CASSHHRDRAYEQYF,TGCGCCAGCAGCCACCACAGGGACCGCGCCTACGAGCAGTACTTC
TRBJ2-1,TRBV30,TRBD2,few,CAWSVRLAGVGNEQFF,TGTGCCTGGAGTGTACGCCTAGCGGGAGTCGGTAATGAGCAGTTCTTC
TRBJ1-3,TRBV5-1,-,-,CASSLAVGISGNTIYF,TGCGCCAGCAGCTTGGCAGTAGGGATTTCTGGAAACACCATATATTTT
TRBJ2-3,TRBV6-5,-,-,CASREGNADTQYF,TGTGCCAGCAGAGAGGGCAACGCAGATACGCAGTATTTT
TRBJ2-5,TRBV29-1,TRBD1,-,CSVEAAGGRQETQYF,TGCAGCGTCGAGGCGGCAGGGGGTAGGCAAGAGACCCAGTACTTC
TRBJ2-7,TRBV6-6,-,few,CASSTNFYEQYF,TGTGCCAGCAGCACCAACTTCTACGAGCAGTACTTC
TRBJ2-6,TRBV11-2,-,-,CASRDLRSGANVLTF,TGTGCCAGCCGGGACTTACGCTCTGGGGCCAACGTCCTGACTTTC
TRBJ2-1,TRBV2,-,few,CASSGDSAFKVQFF,TGTGCCAGCAGCGGAGATTCCGCTTTCAAGGTGCAGTTCTTC
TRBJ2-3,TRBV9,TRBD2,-,CASSARAVGGADTQYF,TGTGCCAGCAGCGCGAGGGCTGTGGGAGGGGCAGATACGCAGTATTTT
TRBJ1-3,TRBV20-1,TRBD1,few,CSAPTGAGNTIYF,TGCAGTGCGCCGACAGGGGCCGGAAACACCATATATTTT
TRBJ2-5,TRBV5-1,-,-,CASSSAGLRETQYF,TGCGCCAGCAGCTCGGCAGGATTGAGAGAGACCCAGTACTTC
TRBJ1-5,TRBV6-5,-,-,CASRATNVDGNQPQHF,TGTGCCAGCAGAGCTACTAATGTAGACGGCAATCAGCCCCAGCATTTT
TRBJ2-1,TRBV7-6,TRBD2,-,CASSLAGLAVAKRYNEQFF,TGTGCCAGCAGCTTAGCAGGACTAGCGGTAGCTAAACGATACAATGAGCAGTTCTTC
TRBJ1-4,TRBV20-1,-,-,CSASGGQGLFF,TGCAGTGCTAGTGGGGGTCAGGGGCTGTTTTTT
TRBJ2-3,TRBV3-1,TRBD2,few,CASSQDLDGRWRTDTQYF,TGTGCCAGCAGCCAAGATCTGGACGGGAGGTGGAGGACAGATACGCAGTATTTT
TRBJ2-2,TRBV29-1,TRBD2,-,CSVGGGTSGRSTNTGELFF,TGCAGCGTTGGGGGAGGGACTAGCGGGAGGAGCACGAACACCGGGGAGCTGTTTTTT
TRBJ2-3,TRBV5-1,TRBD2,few,CASSPTRGLAGVLGADTQYF,TGCGCCAGCAGCCCAACGAGGGGGCTAGCGGGAGTCCTAGGGGCAGATACGCAGTATTTT
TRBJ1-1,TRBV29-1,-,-,CSVEDRNGRRTEAFF,TGCAGCGTTGAGGATCGGAACGGACGGCGGACTGAAGCTTTCTTT
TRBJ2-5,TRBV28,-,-,CASSAGLLGETQYF,TGTGCCAGCAGCGCCGGACTCTTGGGGGAGACCCAGTACTTC
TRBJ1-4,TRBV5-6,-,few,CASSSPGRGDEKLFF,TGTGCCAGCAGCTCCCCCGGGCGAGGGGATGAAAAACTGTTTTTT
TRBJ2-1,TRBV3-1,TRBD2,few,CASSHPSSGYNEQFF,TGTGCCAGCAGCCATCCCTCTAGCGGCTACAATGAGCAGTTCTTC
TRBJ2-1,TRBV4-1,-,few,CASSHPVANSERSYNEQFF,TGCGCCAGCAGCCATCCCGTTGCTAACTCGGAGCGCTCCTACAATGAGCAGTTCTTC
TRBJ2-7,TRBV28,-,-,CASSITLRQYF,TGTGCCAGCAGTATCACGTTGCGGCAGTACTTC
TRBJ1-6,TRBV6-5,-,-,CASSGAQGVSPLHF,TGTGCCAGCAGTGGGGCCCAGGGAGTTTCACCCCTCCACTTT
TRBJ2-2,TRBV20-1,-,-,CSARLGNTGELFF,TGCAGTGCACGACTGGGGAACACCGGGGAGCTGTTTTTT
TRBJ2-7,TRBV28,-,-,CASSVGTLTYEQYF,TGTGCCAGCAGCGTTGGGACTCTCACCTACGAGCAGTACTTC
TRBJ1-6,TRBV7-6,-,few,CASSSGNSPLHF,TGTGCCAGCAGCTCTGGAAATTCACCCCTCCACTTT
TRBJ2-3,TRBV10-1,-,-,CASSPLQGSTDTQYF,TGCGCCAGCAGCCCCCTACAGGGCTCCACAGATACGCAGTATTTT
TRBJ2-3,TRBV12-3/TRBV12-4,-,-,CASSGTSRRYTDTQYF,TGTGCCAGCAGTGGAACCTCCCGCAGGTACACAGATACGCAGTATTTT
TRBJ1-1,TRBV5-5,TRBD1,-,CASSSFTGARGTEAFF,TGTGCCAGCAGCTCGTTCACAGGGGCGCGGGGCACTGAAGCTTTCTTT
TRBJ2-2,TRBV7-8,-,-,CASSQHRVNTGELFF,TGTGCCAGCAGCCAGCACAGGGTGAACACCGGGGAGCTGTTTTTT
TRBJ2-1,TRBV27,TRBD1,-,CASSLNRGNEQFF,TGTGCCAGCAGCCTGAACAGGGGCAATGAGCAGTTCTTC
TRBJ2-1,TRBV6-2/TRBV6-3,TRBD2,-,CASSSGTSGSRNEQFF,TGTGCCAGCAGTTCAGGGACTAGCGGGAGTAGGAATGAGCAGTTCTTC
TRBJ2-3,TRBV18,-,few,CASSPRGQIDREQYF,TGTGCCAGCTCACCACGAGGACAGATAGATAGGGAGCAGTATTTT
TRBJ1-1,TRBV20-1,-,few,CSVIPTFTEAFF,TGCAGTGTCATACCTACATTCACTGAAGCTTTCTTT
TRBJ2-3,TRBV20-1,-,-,CSASTGISTDTQYF,TGCAGTGCTAGTACGGGGATCAGCACAGATACGCAGTATTTT
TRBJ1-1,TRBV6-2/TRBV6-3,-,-,CASSSLPPGNTEAFF,TGTGCCAGCAGTTCACTTCCTCCAGGGAACACTGAAGCTTTCTTT
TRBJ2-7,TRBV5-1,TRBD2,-,CASSSRLARSYEQYF,TGCGCCAGCAGCTCCCGACTAGCGCGCTCCTACGAGCAGTACTTC
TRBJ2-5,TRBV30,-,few,CAWSVLDKETQYF,TGTGCCTGGAGTGTACTGGATAAAGAGACCCAGTACTTC
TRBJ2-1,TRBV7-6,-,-,CAVLGPFIAGGPHNEQFF,TGTGCCGTCTTGGGGCCTTTTATAGCCGGGGGGCCCCACAATGAGCAGTTCTTC